This T cell receptor (beta chain) was identified during a study of T cell responses to AZD1222 COVID-19 vaccine. Study-wide findings and caveats: Baseline seropositivity characterized only six AZD1222 recipients. Scientists sampled the repertoires only once the peak T cell response had passed. White British ancestry dominated among donors, who included more females, and clonal diversity was possibly underestimated. Two doses of AZD1222 preceded a rise in Spike-specific TCR breadth and depth.

Generated by immunoSEQ multiplex PCR, the TCRdb table keeps only in-frame clones and is missing some. The table records about 100,000 clones, about 88% of them present only once. Regarding this clone: What it binds is not known.

Trimming stripped 0 bases from V and 2 bases from J, with 11 bases between. CDR1 and CDR2 (germline): SGHDN, FVKESK. CDR3 size: 15 residues. The rearrangement joins TRBV14 to TRBJ2-7; TRBD1 might be the D (6 bases). The sample consisted of peripheral blood, taken on day 0 of AZD1222 vaccination. This sequence was found in an adult in good health. CDR3 loop: CASSQETGWAYEQYF. CDR3 in DNA: TGTGCCAGCAGCCAAGAAACAGGGTGGGCCTACGAGCAGTACTTC.